The text below deals with one T cell receptor beta chain. The antigen is undetermined. A split of CD4+ cells into CD45RA+ naive and CD45RA-negative memory subsets was performed. This sample is drawn from a study of shared clonotypes between healthy human individuals. Study conclusions and caveats: Exclusively blood specimens were collected; tissue repertoires likely differ. A handful of donors had about 5% of their naive CD4 clonotypes in common.

Germline lookup yields CDR1 LNHDA and CDR2 SQIVND (reference sequence). Trimming cost V 8 bases and J 3 bases, with 14 bases left between them. This CDR3 is 13 amino acids long. The table came from immunoSEQ multiplex PCR; TCRdb's copy has only in-frame clones and leaves some out. In the table there are roughly 2.6 million clones, approximately 94% of which are singletons. The origin of this receptor is a man aged 18 to 30 in good health. The rearrangement uses TRBV19 and TRBJ2-7; tentatively, D is TRBD1 (6 bases). Input material: naive CD4+ T cells sorted from blood. Indicated subset: CD45RA+ positively selected. The CDR3 loop is CASGEQGSYEQYF. DNA for the CDR3: TGTGCCAGTGGCGAACAGGGTAGCTACGAGCAGTACTTC.